This T cell receptor beta chain was identified in a study of CD8 T cells in ankylosing spondylitis. This clonotype was detected many times. The antigen is not known. Quantitative 5'-RACE with molecular barcodes generated TCR beta libraries. TCRdb used MiXCR to reprocess the 5' RACE reads, holding one entry per CDR3 protein. The sample consists of around 300,000 distinct CDR3 sequences, 11% of them appearing once. Regarding the study as a whole: Peripheral blood held disease-linked clones only at relatively low frequency, and these were CD8+. Prior literature has documented some motif variants in synovial fluid and blood from reactive arthritis. Ankylosing spondylitis blood appeared to be characterized by a TCR beta motif of under 10 highly homologous variants.

Germline-derived CDR1 and CDR2 are SGDLS and YYNGEE. Trimming removed 0 bases at V and 8 bases at J, with 12 bases between. The CDR3 runs to 14 residues. This clonotype was sampled from a female donor with ankylosing spondylitis or in good health (not recorded which). Sequenced sample: blood, either unsorted or a sorted T cell fraction (not recorded which). The rearrangement links TRBV9 to TRBJ2-1; D is unresolved. This CDR3 reads CASSVGPRADEQFF. In DNA form, the CDR3 reads TGTGCCAGCAGCGTAGGGCCTAGGGCGGATGAGCAGTTCTTC.